These 27 T cell receptor beta chains were sequenced from one sample in a study of monozygotic twins with inflammatory bowel disease. Reprocessing the 5' RACE reads, TCRdb reports a single entry for every CDR3 protein and omits DNA. The sample is made up of approximately 400,000 distinct CDR3 sequences, and the top ten hold around 2.3% of it. Sequences were obtained from blood. These receptors were collected from a human donor with ulcerative colitis or Crohn's disease, or a healthy co-twin of an affected twin (not recorded which).

The chain employs TRBV20-1 and TRBJ2-1; TCRdb proposes TRBD2, but this gene call is untestable without DNA. Germline V gene lookup returns CDR1 DFQATT and CDR2 SNEGSKA (reference sequence). The CDR3 has 18 amino acids. CDR3 protein: CSARRGGAGGPPANEQFF.

The gene calls are TRBV20-1 and TRBJ2-1; the TRBD2 assignment by TCRdb is unverifiable without DNA. The CDR3 runs to 13 residues. In germline, CDR1 is DFQATT, CDR2 SNEGSKA (reference sequence). CDR3 sequence: CSAKLRGGREQFF.

This chain joins TRBV7-2 and TRBJ2-4; TCRdb names TRBD1, which stays unverified in the absence of DNA. Germline V gene sequence: CDR1 SGHTA, CDR2 FQGNSA. The CDR3 consists of 15 residues. The CDR3 sequence is CASSLTPGGQNIQYF.

The V and J genes are TRBV5-1 and TRBJ2-2. The CDR3 runs to 14 residues. Germline CDR1 reads SGHRS; CDR2 reads YFSETQ. The CDR3 sequence is CASSLGSHTGELFF.

The chain links TRBV2 to TRBJ2-5; TCRdb names TRBD2, which stays unverified in the absence of DNA. The germline V gene encodes CDR1 SNHLY and CDR2 FYNNEI. This CDR3 region has 17 residues. CDR3 sequence: CASSGTSGRLGQETQYF. Complete variable domain (other parts from reference TRBV2 and TRBJ2-5): EPEVTQTPSHQVTQMGQEVILRCVPISNHLYFYWYRQILGQKVEFLVSFYNNEISEKSEIFDDQFSVERPDGSNFTLKIRSTKLEDSAMYFCASSGTSGRLGQETQYFGPGTRLLVL.

V usage is TRBV7-2 and J usage is TRBJ1-1; the D gene TCRdb calls, TRBD1, cannot be checked with no DNA. Germline CDR1 SGHTA, CDR2 FQGNSA. The CDR3 runs 14 residues. CDR3 sequence: CASSKGRGRTEAFF.

The chain uses TRBV7-8 and TRBJ2-5; TCRdb's D call, TRBD2, is unchecked because there is no DNA. The CDR3 length is 16 residues. Germline V gene lookup returns CDR1 SGHVS and CDR2 FQNEAQ. CDR3 residues: CASSLGLASIQETQYF.

V is TRBV5-1 and J is TRBJ2-1; TCRdb's D call, TRBD1, is unchecked because there is no DNA. Germline CDR1 is SGHRS and CDR2 is YFSETQ. The CDR3 covers 15 residues. The CDR3 protein is CASSPGTVAYNEQFF.

The chain combines TRBV4-1 with TRBJ2-7; absent DNA, TCRdb's TRBD2 call cannot be checked. The CDR3 totals 15 residues. CDR1 is MGHRA and CDR2 is YSYEKL in the germline V gene. CDR3 loop: CASSQDRSGVYEQYF.

The V and J genes are TRBV6-1 and TRBJ2-7. CDR3 length: 13 residues. Germline CDR1 and CDR2: MNHNS and SASEGT. CDR3 protein: CASSDDDPNEQYF.

The J gene is TRBJ2-7, the V gene TRBV4-3; TCRdb calls TRBD2, which cannot be checked without DNA. This CDR3 has 16 amino acids. Germline CDR1 LGHNA, CDR2 YSLEER. CDR3 in amino acids: CASSPGVAGDSYEQYF.

The chain uses TRBV15 and TRBJ2-1; TCRdb selects TRBD2, and the lack of DNA leaves this call unchecked. The germline gives CDR1 LNHNV, CDR2 YYDKDF (reference sequence). This CDR3 region has 17 residues. CDR3 amino acids: CATSRVGGLAGVDEQFF. Full variable domain (remainder filled in from reference TRBV15 and TRBJ2-1): DAMVIQNPRYQVTQFGKPVTLSCSQTLNHNVMYWYQQKSSQAPKLLFHYYDKDFNNEADTPDNFQSRRPNTSFCFLDIRSPGLGDTAMYLCATSRVGGLAGVDEQFFGPGTRLTVL.

The J gene is TRBJ1-1, the V gene TRBV7-2. The CDR3 is 13 amino acids. Germline assignment: CDR1 SGHTA and CDR2 FQGNSA. The CDR3 protein is CASSFIPSSEAFF.

V is TRBV12-3 or TRBV12-4 and J is TRBJ2-2. This CDR3 is built from 13 residues. CDR3 sequence: CASSLASGGELFF.

The chain employs TRBV18 and TRBJ1-5. The CDR3 has 14 amino acids. The germline V gene encodes CDR1 KGHSH and CDR2 LQKENI. The CDR3 protein is CASSPRDIQLPQHF. Full variable domain (rest looked up from reference TRBV18 and TRBJ1-5): NAGVMQNPRHLVRRRGQEARLRCSPMKGHSHVYWYRQLPEEGLKFMVYLQKENIIDESGMPKERFSAEFPKEGPSILRIQQVVRGDSAAYFCASSPRDIQLPQHFGDGTRLSIL.

CDR3 loop: CASASIGTANTDTQYF. The chain uses TRBV27 and TRBJ2-3; no DNA is available, so the TRBD1 call from TCRdb remains unchecked. Germline V gene lookup returns CDR1 MNHEY and CDR2 SMNVEV (reference sequence). The CDR3 totals 16 residues.

The rearrangement joins TRBV7-2 to TRBJ2-7; the TRBD1 assignment by TCRdb is unverifiable without DNA. Germline V CDR1 and CDR2: SGHTA, FQGNSA. CDR3 length: 14 residues. The chain's CDR3 is CASSSQGLTSEQYF.

The chain recombines TRBV20-1 with TRBJ2-1; TCRdb reports TRBD1, a call that lacks DNA to check it against. The CDR3 length is 17 residues. Germline V CDR1 and CDR2: DFQATT, SNEGSKA (reference sequence). The CDR3 spells CSARQPGRGQVNNEQFF.

This chain links TRBV30 with TRBJ2-7; lacking DNA, the TRBD1 call made by TCRdb goes unchecked. CDR1 is GTSNPN, CDR2 SVGIG, per germline (reference sequence). The CDR3 loop spans 14 amino acids. The CDR3: CAWATGTGIYEQYF. Full variable domain (outside the CDR3, taken from reference TRBV30 and TRBJ2-7): SQTIHQWPATLVQPVGSPLSLECTVEGTSNPNLYWYRQAAGRGLQLLFYSVGIGQISSEVPQNLSASRPQDRQFILSSKKLLLSDSGFYLCAWATGTGIYEQYFGPGTRLTVT.

This sequence joins TRBV9 and TRBJ2-1; TCRdb picks TRBD2, but there is no DNA to check that call. In germline, CDR1 is SGDLS, CDR2 YYNGEE. The CDR3 runs to 15 residues. CDR3 protein: CASSVSAGANNEQFF.

The rearrangement joins TRBV7-9 to TRBJ2-2; absent DNA, TCRdb's TRBD1 call cannot be checked. The CDR3 consists of 16 residues. Germline CDR1 SEHNR, CDR2 FQNEAQ (reference sequence). The CDR3 region is CASSHSGGGAVGELFF.

The rearrangement links TRBV20-1 to TRBJ1-2. Germline lookup yields CDR1 DFQATT and CDR2 SNEGSKA (reference sequence). The CDR3 covers 12 residues. Here the CDR3 reads CSASRGSYGYTF.

The J gene is TRBJ2-1, the V gene TRBV11-1; TCRdb reports TRBD1, a call that lacks DNA to check it against. The CDR3 runs 19 residues. The germline V gene has CDR1 SGHAT and CDR2 FQDESV (reference sequence). The CDR3 protein is CASSPSGGRRGNYYNEQFF.

The gene calls are TRBV18 and TRBJ1-1; the TCRdb call, TRBD1, lacks DNA for checking. This CDR3 has 15 amino acids. Germline V gene sequence: CDR1 KGHSH, CDR2 LQKENI. The CDR3 sequence: CASSRKTGMDTEAFF.

The chain carries TRBV5-5 and TRBJ2-6; TCRdb selects TRBD1, and the lack of DNA leaves this call unchecked. CDR1 is SGHKS and CDR2 is YYEKEE in the germline V gene (reference sequence). CDR3 length: 18 amino acids. CDR3 region: CASSFIPRGISGANVLTF.

The chain has TRBV11-2 and TRBJ2-1; TCRdb indicates TRBD2, and absent DNA this call remains unverified. The CDR3 has 16 residues. The germline V gene has CDR1 SGHAT and CDR2 FQNNGV. CDR3 in amino acids: CASSPLVGREAYEQFF.

This chain links TRBV7-2 with TRBJ1-2; TCRdb gives TRBD1 as the D gene, but with no DNA this cannot be confirmed. CDR1 SGHTA and CDR2 FQGNSA come from the germline V gene. CDR3 length equals 16 residues. CDR3 in amino acids: CASSLGPLDRGYGYTF.